The 24 T cell receptor beta chains given below trace back to one sample, sequenced in a study of shared clonotypes between healthy human individuals. TCRdb's table, derived via immunoSEQ multiplex PCR, lists solely in-frame clones and lacks some. The sample yields roughly 2,500,000 clones, 80% to 95% seen once. The sequencing sample was made of naive CD4+ T cells from PBMCs. Subset indicated: CD45RA+ positively selected. These receptors all come from a man between 18 and 35 years old in good health. Some clones in this sample may be carry-over from other donors' samples.

This chain connects TRBV28 to TRBJ2-1; D gene ambiguous. This CDR3 region has 14 residues. Trimming left V 2 bases short and J 5 bases short, with 10 bases between. Germline CDR1 MDHEN, CDR2 SYDVKM. In DNA form, the CDR3 reads TGTGCCAGCAGTTTAATTAGGAGAAACAATGAGCAGTTCTTC. Translation: CASSLIRRNNEQFF.

A note on this clone: Other DNA sequences within the sample encode an identical CDR3. The V gene is TRBV29-1, the J gene TRBJ2-1, with TRBD1 matching 7 bases. The CDR3 contains 13 residues. Trimming removed 2 bases from V and 3 bases from J; junction bases left unmatched: 1. The germline CDR1 and CDR2 sequences are SQVTM and ANQGSEA. CDR3 sequence (DNA): TGCAGCGTTGAAAGGGACAGCTACAATGAGCAGTTCTTC. This gives the protein CSVERDSYNEQFF.

This clone was seen just once. The rearrangement uses TRBV28 and TRBJ1-1; no reliable D call. V lost 3 bases, J lost 13 bases, and 21 bases lay in between. Germline values: CDR1 MDHEN, CDR2 SYDVKM. This CDR3 comprises 14 residues. The CDR3 DNA sequence: TGTGCCAGCAGTTTGCGGGTATCGGGTCGGTTGGATTTCTTT. It translates to CASSLRVSGRLDFF.

The rearrangement joins TRBV25-1 to TRBJ2-5; TRBD1 aligns across 9 bases. The V gene's germline CDR1 is MGHDK and CDR2 SYGVNS. Unmatched junction bases numbered 6, after V lost 3 bases and J lost 1 base. CDR3 length: 16 residues. The CDR3 DNA follows: TGTGCCAGCAGTGAGGCTCGACAGGGGGGCCAAGAGACCCAGTACTTC. Protein sequence: CASSEARQGGQETQYF.

This chain uses TRBV6-5 with TRBJ2-7, with TRBD2 as a possible D gene (5 bases). There are 13 residues in the CDR3. Germline V gene sequence: CDR1 MNHEY, CDR2 SVGAGI. The V end lost 5 bases, the J end lost 6 bases, and 14 bases lay between the germline ends. The CDR3 here is CASSQRPEGEQYF. In DNA, the CDR3 is TGTGCCAGCAGTCAGCGACCCGAGGGCGAGCAGTACTTC.

V is TRBV7-3 and J is TRBJ2-2; possible D gene TRBD2, 6 bases. Per germline, CDR1 SGHTA and CDR2 FQGTGA. V was trimmed by 5 bases and J by 8 bases, leaving 12 bases between them. The CDR3 loop spans 13 amino acids. The CDR3 protein is CASSPPGVGELFF. The CDR3 bases are TGTGCCAGCAGCCCCCCGGGGGTAGGGGAGCTGTTTTTT.

This chain connects TRBV6-6 to TRBJ2-1; 11 bases are shared with TRBD2. The CDR3 spans 15 residues. Germline CDR1 is MNHNY and CDR2 is SVGAGI (reference sequence). Trimming cost V 2 bases and J 8 bases; bases outside gene matches: 5. Written as DNA, the CDR3 is TGTGCCAGCAGTTACGCACTAGCGGGAGTGCATGAGCAGTTCTTC. This encodes CASSYALAGVHEQFF.

The V call is TRBV4-3, the J call TRBJ1-3; 9 nucleotides match TRBD1. Germline trimming cut 0 bases from V and 3 bases from J; bases unmatched to any gene: 6. The CDR3 is 17 amino acids. Germline CDR1 is LGHNA and CDR2 is YSLEER. CDR3 in amino acids: CASSQDRTGGFGNTIYF. The CDR3, as DNA: TGCGCCAGCAGCCAAGATAGAACAGGGGGCTTTGGAAACACCATATATTTT.

The chain employs TRBV19 and TRBJ2-7, with a tentative D call TRBD1 (6 bases). Germline V gene lookup returns CDR1 LNHDA and CDR2 SQIVND (reference sequence). The length of the CDR3 is 12 residues. V lost 4 bases to trimming and J lost 2 bases, with 6 bases between them. In DNA form, the CDR3 reads TGTGCCAGTAGTAGGACAGCCTACGAGCAGTACTTC. Protein sequence: CASSRTAYEQYF.

This sequence joins TRBV11-3 and TRBJ1-1, with 8 bases lining up with TRBD1. The V gene's germline CDR1 is SGHNT and CDR2 YENEEA. The V segment lost 0 bases and the J segment 3 bases; nucleotides outside the gene matches: 3. This CDR3 spans 15 amino acids. The CDR3 region is CASSLDSQGDTEAFF. In nucleotides, the CDR3 is TGTGCCAGCAGCTTAGACTCACAGGGGGACACTGAAGCTTTCTTT. Full variable domain (outside the CDR3, taken from reference TRBV11-3 and TRBJ1-1): EAGVVQSPRYKIIEKKQPVAFWCNPISGHNTLYWYLQNLGQGPELLIRYENEEAVDDSQLPKDRFSAERLKGVDSTLKIQPAELGDSAVYLCASSLDSQGDTEAFFGQGTRLTVV.

V and J are TRBV19 and TRBJ1-5; 7 bases are a match to TRBD1. CDR1 is LNHDA and CDR2 is SQIVND in the germline V gene (reference sequence). This CDR3 is built from 15 residues. With V trimmed by 7 bases and J by 3 bases, 9 bases remained unmatched. DNA for the CDR3: TGTGCCAGTACCCCCCTGGGGACAGCCAATCAGCCCCAGCATTTT. It yields the protein CASTPLGTANQPQHF.

The table lists this clone with a count of one. The chain recombines TRBV28 with TRBJ1-2; D is ambiguous. The CDR3 has 13 amino acids. V lost 4 bases to trimming and J lost 4 bases, with 10 bases between them. The germline V gene has CDR1 MDHEN and CDR2 SYDVKM. The CDR3 DNA reads as TGTGCCAGCAGTTCTAATCCTCTCTATGGCTACACCTTC. This encodes CASSSNPLYGYTF.

This chain links TRBV9 with TRBJ2-7; D call uncertain. Germline V CDR1 and CDR2: SGDLS, YYNGEE. V was cut by 0 bases and J by 0 bases, with 13 bases left in between. The CDR3 has 16 amino acids. The CDR3 coding sequence is TGTGCCAGCAGCGTAGGCCCTCGTGGCAGCTCCTACGAGCAGTACTTC. This gives the protein CASSVGPRGSSYEQYF.

A note on this clone: This sample includes further DNA sequences coding for the same CDR3. This chain links TRBV2 with TRBJ2-7; D is ambiguous. This CDR3 spans 10 amino acids. The V and J ends lost 8 bases and 2 bases respectively, with 4 bases between them. Germline-derived CDR1 and CDR2 are SNHLY and FYNNEI. CDR3 protein: CASSTYEQYF. The CDR3 DNA sequence: TGTGCCAGCTCGACCTACGAGCAGTACTTC. The whole variable domain, filled in from reference TRBV2 and TRBJ2-7, reads EPEVTQTPSHQVTQMGQEVILRCVPISNHLYFYWYRQILGQKVEFLVSFYNNEISEKSEIFDDQFSVERPDGSNFTLKIRSTKLEDSAMYFCASSTYEQYFGPGTRLTVT.

V gene TRBV7-9 combines with J gene TRBJ1-1, with 7 bases identical to TRBD1. V was clipped by 4 bases and J by 8 bases; unmatched bases: 4. The V gene's germline CDR1 is SEHNR and CDR2 FQNEAQ (reference sequence). The CDR3 runs 12 residues. The CDR3 nucleotides are TGTGCCAGCAGCTCCGGGACAGCAGAAGCTTTCTTT. It translates to CASSSGTAEAFF.

The chain carries TRBV5-1 and TRBJ2-3; 7 bases are a match to TRBD2. Per germline, CDR1 SGHRS and CDR2 YFSETQ. Germline trimming cut 4 bases from V and 4 bases from J; bases unmatched to any gene: 12. The CDR3 is 16 amino acids. Here the CDR3 DNA reads TGCGCCAGCAGCCCAACCACGGGCGGGAGTGCAGATACGCAGTATTTT. It codes for CASSPTTGGSADTQYF.

The chain joins TRBV7-9 to TRBJ2-5; D possibly corresponds to TRBD2 (6 bases). Trimming stripped 5 bases from V and 5 bases from J, with 15 bases between. CDR3 length: 14 residues. The germline gives CDR1 SEHNR, CDR2 FQNEAQ (reference sequence). CDR3 sequence (DNA): TGTGCCAGCAGCACCGGGACTCCCAGGGAGACCCAGTACTTC. Translating gives CASSTGTPRETQYF.

The CDR3 DNA reads TGCGCCAGCAGCTCAGGGCGGGACGACGAGCAGTACTTC. Protein product: CASSSGRDDEQYF. The chain carries TRBV5-1 and TRBJ2-7; the D gene is possibly TRBD2 (6 bases). This CDR3 comprises 13 residues. Trimming removed 3 bases from V and 5 bases from J, with 12 bases in between. The V gene's germline CDR1 is SGHRS and CDR2 YFSETQ. The full variable domain, with the rest looked up from reference TRBV5-1 and TRBJ2-7, is KAGVTQTPRYLIKTRGQQVTLSCSPISGHRSVSWYQQTPGQGLQFLFEYFSETQRNKGNFPGRFSGRQFSNSRSEMNVSTLELGDSALYLCASSSGRDDEQYFGPGTRLTVT.

The gene calls are TRBV29-1 and TRBJ2-7, with 8 nucleotides matching TRBD2. J was trimmed by 5 bases and V by 0 bases; bases with no gene match: 3. This CDR3 is built from 13 residues. In germline, CDR1 is SQVTM, CDR2 ANQGSEA. CDR3 residues: CSVEDGRGDEQYF. DNA for the CDR3: TGCAGCGTTGAAGACGGGAGGGGTGACGAGCAGTACTTC.

V usage is TRBV27 and J usage is TRBJ1-2, with D maybe TRBD1 (6 bases). The germline CDR1 and CDR2 sequences are MNHEY and SMNVEV (reference sequence). V was clipped by 9 bases and J by 2 bases, with 16 bases between them. The CDR3 totals 14 residues. The CDR3 DNA reads as TGTGCCAGTAAAAGACAGGAGCCCAACTATGGCTACACCTTC. This codes for CASKRQEPNYGYTF.

The CDR3 DNA is TGTGCCAGCAGCTCCAATCACCATGAGCAGTTCTTC. This encodes CASSSNHHEQFF. V usage is TRBV7-9 and J usage is TRBJ2-1; D is uncertain. The CDR3 has 12 residues. V lost 4 bases, J lost 8 bases, and 9 bases lay in between. CDR1 is SEHNR, CDR2 FQNEAQ, per germline (reference sequence). The complete variable domain, with remaining parts taken from reference TRBV7-9 and TRBJ2-1, reads DTGVSQNPRHKITKRGQNVTFRCDPISEHNRLYWYRQTLGQGPEFLTYFQNEAQLEKSRLLSDRFSAERPKGSFSTLEIQRTEQGDSAMYLCASSSNHHEQFFGPGTRLTVL.

V is TRBV18 and J is TRBJ1-4; 9 nucleotides line up with TRBD1. The CDR3 extends over 16 amino acids. After removal of 3 bases from V and 7 bases from J, the junction contained 9 bases not matched to a gene. From germline, CDR1 is KGHSH and CDR2 LQKENI. CDR3 region: CASSPGTGSKSEKLFF. The DNA for the CDR3 is TGTGCCAGCTCACCCGGGACAGGGAGTAAGAGTGAAAAACTGTTTTTT.

This sequence joins TRBV7-9 and TRBJ1-6; D is perhaps TRBD1 (6 bases). The CDR3 totals 12 residues. The V gene's germline CDR1 is SEHNR and CDR2 FQNEAQ (reference sequence). V was clipped by 5 bases and J by 8 bases, with 7 bases between them. The CDR3 here is CASSAGDSPLHF. DNA for the CDR3: TGTGCCAGCAGCGCAGGGGATTCACCCCTCCACTTT.

The rearrangement uses TRBV2 and TRBJ2-7; 10 bases are shared with TRBD2. V lost 4 bases to trimming and J lost 4 bases; unmatched junction nucleotides: 7. CDR3 length: 15 residues. Germline lookup yields CDR1 SNHLY and CDR2 FYNNEI. CDR3 nucleotide sequence: TGTGCCAGCAGTGGTACTAGCGGGATGTCGTACGAGCAGTACTTC. Protein product: CASSGTSGMSYEQYF.